The 9 T cell receptor beta chains below come from one sample, sequenced in a study of cytomegalovirus exposure and HLA in healthy donors. The PCR employed 60 Vbeta primers together with 13 Jbeta primers. Clones were read by immunoSEQ multiplex PCR, and TCRdb kept only the in-frame ones, dropping some. The sample consists of about 98,000 clones, over 60% of them appearing once. The sample was PBMCs. The receptors were sampled from a human donor in good health.

The genes are TRBV4-1 and TRBJ2-5; D may be TRBD1 (5 bases). CDR3 length: 13 residues. With 1 base removed from V and 4 bases from J, the gap between germline ends came to 7 bases. Germline lookup yields CDR1 MGHRA and CDR2 YSYEKL. CDR3 residues: CASSQGQLETQYF. The CDR3 DNA is TGCGCCAGCAGCCAAGGACAGCTAGAGACCCAGTACTTC.

This chain connects TRBV29-1 to TRBJ1-2; TRBD1 matches at 8 bases. J was trimmed by 4 bases and V by 7 bases; bases with no gene match: 11. The germline gives CDR1 SQVTM, CDR2 ANQGSEA. CDR3 length equals 14 residues. The CDR3 sequence is CSAHLQGVGYGYTF. DNA for the CDR3: TGCAGCGCTCATTTACAGGGGGTTGGCTATGGCTACACCTTC.

The genes are TRBV6-4 and TRBJ2-1, with 10 bases that match TRBD2. V gave up 5 bases and J gave up 5 bases; unmatched junction bases: 9. Germline V gene sequence: CDR1 MRHNA, CDR2 SNTAGT. The CDR3 sequence is 16 residues long. The chain's CDR3 is CASSLIAGGVNNEQFF. CDR3 in DNA: TGTGCCAGCAGTTTGATAGCGGGGGGTGTTAACAATGAGCAGTTCTTC.

This clone turned up a few times. This chain links TRBV11-2 with TRBJ1-2, with 11 bases matching TRBD1. Per germline, CDR1 SGHAT and CDR2 FQNNGV. The CDR3 is 14 residues long. V was clipped by 4 bases and J by 2 bases; unmatched bases: 0. In DNA, the CDR3 is TGTGCCAGCAGCTGGACAGGGGGCAACTATGGCTACACCTTC. Protein product: CASSWTGGNYGYTF.

The V and J genes are TRBV7-9 and TRBJ2-7; no clear D. V lost 2 bases to trimming and J lost 0 bases, with 11 bases between them. This CDR3 region has 15 residues. CDR1 and CDR2 from the germline V gene are SEHNR and FQNEAQ (reference sequence). The CDR3 region is CASSLMVLSSYEQYF. The DNA for the CDR3 is TGTGCCAGCAGCTTAATGGTCCTCAGCTCCTACGAGCAGTACTTC.

This chain joins TRBV10-2 and TRBJ1-2; no definite D call. CDR1 is WSHSY, CDR2 SAAADI, per germline. CDR3 size: 11 residues. V lost 0 bases and J 14 bases, leaving 10 bases between the germline ends. CDR3 nucleotides: TGCGCCAGCAGTGAGTCGTTTCCCCCTACCTTC. It encodes CASSESFPPTF.

This chain links TRBV7-9 with TRBJ2-2; a possible D gene is TRBD2 (6 bases). The CDR3 length is 15 residues. CDR1 SEHNR and CDR2 FQNEAQ come from the germline V gene (reference sequence). Trimming cost V 3 bases and J 6 bases, with 14 bases left between them. Written as DNA, the CDR3 is TGTGCCAGCAGCTTCATTTATGGGGAGGCCGGGGAGCTGTTTTTT. It yields the protein CASSFIYGEAGELFF.

The chain is built from TRBV13 and TRBJ2-7, with D perhaps matching TRBD2 (6 bases). Germline loops: CDR1 PRHDT, CDR2 FYEKMQ (reference sequence). CDR3 length: 14 amino acids. Between the trimmed V and J ends, which lost 8 bases and 4 bases, there was a span of 18 bases. The CDR3 nucleotides read TGTGCCAGCCCAGGGCGGGACGGTCCGTACGAGCAGTACTTC. Amino acids: CASPGRDGPYEQYF.

The rearrangement uses TRBV6-4 and TRBJ2-3; D gene uncertain. CDR3 length equals 14 residues. V shed 3 bases and J shed 0 bases, with 7 bases lying between them. Germline V gene data show CDR1 as MRHNA and CDR2 as SNTAGT. Here the CDR3 DNA reads TGTGCCAGCAGTGATTCCGGGAGCACAGATACGCAGTATTTT. Residues: CASSDSGSTDTQYF.